This T cell receptor (beta chain) was found in a study of T cells in Graves' hyperthyroidism and ophthalmopathy. The CDR3 length is 15 residues. Germline lookup yields CDR1 SGHVS and CDR2 FQNEAQ. Hyperthyroidism of Graves' type that showed no ophthalmopathy progression within 18 months was stable. RNA transcripts provided the source from which TCR beta CDR3 regions were amplified. First-round RT-PCR with HTBI primers amplified the TCR CDR3 region. TCRdb recomputed calls from the multiplex PCR reads with MiXCR, one row per CDR3 protein. The repertoire holds 750,000 to 900,000 distinct CDR3 sequences, with around 39% as singletons. Points on this clonotype: Its antigen is currently unknown. Sequence at one end of the junction differs from germline and may be a read error.

General study findings and limits: Most thyroid clonotypes expanded above 0.001 were also detected in blood.

The source material was blood. This TCR came from a man younger than 30 with Graves' hyperthyroidism. The chain recombines TRBV7-8 with TRBJ2-7; 8 bases map to TRBD1. CDR3 bases: TGCGCCAGCAGCCAAGTCGGACAGGGAGAGTACGAGCAGTACTTC. Protein sequence: CASSQVGQGEYEQYF.